A single sample gave rise to the 6 T cell receptor beta chains below, sequenced in a study of human T cells and chemical hapten exposure. In TCRdb, the RACE reads were re-called with MiXCR into one record per CDR3 protein. This sample has 300,000 to 350,000 distinct CDR3 sequences, with around 7% found just once. Time point described: patch test 1, 2 weeks after DPC sensitization. The treatment: therapeutic diphenylcyclopropenone sensitization with weekly scalp DPC. Here the sequenced sample was whole blood, taken in connection with sensitization to the hapten diphenylcyclopropenone (DPC). The receptor source for this set is a woman between 18 and 29 years old with alopecia areata. Some clones in this sample may be carry-over from other donors' samples.

The genes are TRBV20-1 and TRBJ1-2; D possibly corresponds to TRBD1 (5 bases). CDR1 is DFQATT, CDR2 SNEGSKA, per germline (reference sequence). The CDR3 contains 14 residues. This CDR3 reads CSIPGGLANYGYTF. The CDR3 nucleotides read TGCAGCATTCCTGGGGGTTTAGCTAACTATGGCTACACCTTC.

The rearrangement uses TRBV7-9 and TRBJ1-5; D unclear. The V gene's germline CDR1 is SEHNR and CDR2 FQNEAQ (reference sequence). V dropped 0 bases and J dropped 7 bases, with 10 bases sitting between them. This CDR3 contains 14 residues. Here the CDR3 reads CASSLATAGQPQHF. The CDR3 coding sequence is TGTGCCAGCAGCTTAGCCACGGCGGGGCAGCCCCAGCATTTT.

V is TRBV6-6 and J is TRBJ1-1; D call uncertain. The length of the CDR3 is 11 residues. V shed 2 bases and J shed 8 bases, with 6 bases lying between them. Germline loops: CDR1 MNHNY, CDR2 SVGAGI (reference sequence). The CDR3 loop is CASSYRFEAFF. As DNA, the CDR3 is TGTGCCAGCAGTTACCGGTTCGAAGCTTTCTTT.

The sample holds a few counts of this clonotype. A far larger clone is a single base away, which makes a read error likely. The J gene is TRBJ2-3, the V gene TRBV9; D gene uncertain. The CDR3 contains 11 residues. V was cut by 2 bases and J by 7 bases, with 5 bases left in between. The germline gives CDR1 SGDLS, CDR2 YYNGEE. CDR3 residues: CASSVGYTQYF. For the CDR3, the DNA is TGTGCCAGCAGCGTCGGATATACGCAGTATTTT.

The chain employs TRBV13 and TRBJ2-7; no firm D call. The CDR3 contains 14 residues. Germline V gene lookup returns CDR1 PRHDT and CDR2 FYEKMQ (reference sequence). Trimming took off 0 bases at V and 1 base at J, with 7 bases between the two ends. CDR3 DNA: TGTGCCAGCAGCTTAGGGGACGCATCCTACGAGCAGTACTTC. It codes for CASSLGDASYEQYF.

This clonotype appeared a few times. The V call is TRBV2, the J call TRBJ1-5, with D unresolved. The V gene lost 1 base and the J gene lost 5 bases, with 9 bases spanning the gap. The CDR3 is 14 amino acids. CDR1 SNHLY and CDR2 FYNNEI come from the germline V gene. CDR3 protein: CASSEEGSYQPQHF. CDR3 nucleotides: TGTGCCAGCAGTGAAGAGGGTTCCTATCAGCCCCAGCATTTT.